The next 23 T cell receptor beta chains were all read from a single sample in a study of blood T cell repertoires in COVID-19. Using immunoSEQ multiplex PCR, the repertoire was profiled, and TCRdb retains in-frame clones only, with some absent. The data contain some 150,000 clones, approximately 84% of them seen just once; the ten biggest clones take up approximately 15%. Sequencing was carried out using peripheral blood. The receptors originated from an elderly woman with acute or convalescent COVID-19.

As DNA, the CDR3 is TGTGCCAGCAGCCAAGCGGGGAACTCCTACAATGAGCAGTTCTTC. Its translation: CASSQAGNSYNEQFF. The chain links TRBV14 to TRBJ2-1, with TRBD2 as a possible D gene (5 bases). The CDR3 runs 15 residues. CDR1 SGHDN and CDR2 FVKESK come from the germline V gene. Trimming cost V 1 base and J 0 bases, with 7 bases left between them.

This clone was counted once. The chain couples TRBV7-6 to TRBJ2-7, with a tentative D call TRBD2 (6 bases). The ends were cut back, 5 bases at V and 7 bases at J, with 18 bases in the middle. The CDR3 runs 14 residues. CDR1 is SGHVS, CDR2 FNYEAQ, per germline. CDR3 nucleotides: TGTGCCAGCAGCGCCGGGACTGTTATGAGGGAGCAGTACTTC. It codes for CASSAGTVMREQYF. The full variable domain, rest sourced from reference TRBV7-6 and TRBJ2-7, is GAGVSQSPRYKVTKRGQDVALRCDPISGHVSLYWYRQALGQGPEFLTYFNYEAQQDKSGLPNDRFSAERPEGSISTLTIQRTEQRDSAMYRCASSAGTVMREQYFGPGTRLTVT.

The chain couples TRBV6-5 to TRBJ1-6, with 8 bases aligning to TRBD1. Germline V CDR1 and CDR2: MNHEY, SVGAGI. The V gene end was trimmed by 0 bases and the J gene end by 10 bases; junction bases not matched to a gene: 8. CDR3 size: 16 residues. CDR3 DNA sequence: TGTGCCAGCAGTTACTCCCCGCCAGGGGGCATGTCACCCCTCCACTTT. Translation: CASSYSPPGGMSPLHF.

This sequence joins TRBV5-1 and TRBJ1-1, with D possibly matching TRBD1 (5 bases). V gave up 1 base and J gave up 7 bases, with 11 bases separating them. The CDR3 consists of 13 residues. From germline, CDR1 is SGHRS and CDR2 YFSETQ. The CDR3 here is CASSLTGIGEAFF. The CDR3 nucleotides read TGCGCCAGCAGCTTGACAGGCATAGGTGAAGCTTTCTTT. Variable domain in full (rest from reference TRBV5-1 and TRBJ1-1): KAGVTQTPRYLIKTRGQQVTLSCSPISGHRSVSWYQQTPGQGLQFLFEYFSETQRNKGNFPGRFSGRQFSNSRSEMNVSTLELGDSALYLCASSLTGIGEAFFGQGTRLTVV.

As to this clone: The same CDR3 is also encoded by other DNA sequences in this sample. The chain carries TRBV2 and TRBJ1-5; 11 nucleotides line up with TRBD1. This CDR3 has 14 amino acids. Germline CDR1 SNHLY, CDR2 FYNNEI. V lost 6 bases to trimming and J lost 4 bases; unmatched junction nucleotides: 2. CDR3: CASSGTGGNQPQHF. As DNA, the CDR3 is TGTGCCAGCAGCGGGACAGGGGGGAATCAGCCCCAGCATTTT.

This clone has a handful of counts. The chain joins TRBV7-8 to TRBJ2-1; tentative D call: TRBD1 (5 bases). Trimming removed 3 bases at V and 3 bases at J, with 6 bases between. This CDR3 comprises 13 residues. The germline CDR1 and CDR2 sequences are SGHVS and FQNEAQ. The CDR3: CASSFDSYNEQFF. DNA for the CDR3: TGTGCCAGCAGCTTCGACAGCTACAATGAGCAGTTCTTC.

This chain uses TRBV28 with TRBJ1-5; D is unresolved. Germline values: CDR1 MDHEN, CDR2 SYDVKM. The germline V and J ends were trimmed by 2 bases and 1 base, with 6 bases remaining between them. There are 14 residues in the CDR3. The CDR3 protein is CASSLRVSNQPQHF. The CDR3, as DNA: TGTGCCAGCAGTTTACGGGTCAGCAATCAGCCCCAGCATTTT. The variable domain in full, with the rest retrieved from reference TRBV28 and TRBJ1-5, is DVKVTQSSRYLVKRTGEKVFLECVQDMDHENMFWYRQDPGLGLRLIYFSYDVKMKEKGDIPEGYSVSREKKERFSLILESASTNQTSMYLCASSLRVSNQPQHFGDGTRLSIL.

The chain uses TRBV5-5 and TRBJ2-1, with 8 bases fitting TRBD1. Looked up from germline, CDR1 is SGHKS and CDR2 is YYEKEE (reference sequence). The trim removed 2 bases at V and 4 bases at J, leaving 8 bases unmatched. The CDR3 spans 16 residues. In nucleotides, the CDR3 is TGTGCCAGCAGCTTAGGACAGGGCGCAAGATACAATGAGCAGTTCTTC. This sequence encodes CASSLGQGARYNEQFF.

The chain uses TRBV5-4 and TRBJ2-5; the D gene is possibly TRBD1 (7 bases). Germline loops: CDR1 SGHNT, CDR2 YYREEE (reference sequence). The V end was cut by 1 base, the J end by 10 bases, with 14 bases between. This CDR3 is built from 13 residues. CDR3 sequence (DNA): TGTGCCAGCAGCTTGACCGACAGGGAGGACCAGTACTTC. Its protein product is CASSLTDREDQYF. The complete variable domain, with remaining parts taken from reference TRBV5-4 and TRBJ2-5, reads ETGVTQSPTHLIKTRGQQVTLRCSSQSGHNTVSWYQQALGQGPQFIFQYYREEENGRGNFPPRFSGLQFPNYSSELNVNALELDDSALYLCASSLTDREDQYFGPGTRLLVL.

Of note for this clone: The sample holds other DNA sequences that translate to the same CDR3. The chain is built from TRBV6-5 and TRBJ1-2, with TRBD1 matching 9 bases. The CDR3 consists of 15 residues. The trim removed 0 bases at V and 4 bases at J, leaving 3 bases unmatched. Per germline, CDR1 MNHEY and CDR2 SVGAGI. The CDR3: CASSYSTGGSYGYTF. Here the CDR3 DNA reads TGTGCCAGCAGTTACTCTACAGGGGGCAGCTATGGCTACACCTTC.

The chain uses TRBV27 and TRBJ1-2; D is undetermined. The germline gives CDR1 MNHEY, CDR2 SMNVEV (reference sequence). The CDR3 sequence is 15 residues long. Trimming pared 6 bases from V and 5 bases from J, leaving 19 bases between. In DNA form, the CDR3 reads TGTGCCAGCAGCACCGCGCGGGGTGCCTGGTATGGCTACACCTTC. It is translated as CASSTARGAWYGYTF.

The chain employs TRBV6-5 and TRBJ1-4, with 9 bases fitting TRBD1. V lost 5 bases to trimming and J lost 8 bases; unmatched junction nucleotides: 6. Looked up from germline, CDR1 is MNHEY and CDR2 is SVGAGI. This CDR3 has 14 residues. The CDR3 DNA follows: TGTGCCAGCAGTACAGGGGGCGGAGGGGAAAAACTGTTTTTT. It yields the protein CASSTGGGGEKLFF.

The chain couples TRBV5-1 to TRBJ2-2; D gene ambiguous. This CDR3 contains 15 residues. Germline V gene sequence: CDR1 SGHRS, CDR2 YFSETQ. V was cut by 1 base and J by 0 bases, with 7 bases left in between. The CDR3 protein is CASSLSVANTGELFF. CDR3 bases: TGCGCCAGCAGCTTGTCCGTCGCGAACACCGGGGAGCTGTTTTTT. Using reference TRBV5-1 and TRBJ2-2 for the parts outside the CDR3, the full variable domain is KAGVTQTPRYLIKTRGQQVTLSCSPISGHRSVSWYQQTPGQGLQFLFEYFSETQRNKGNFPGRFSGRQFSNSRSEMNVSTLELGDSALYLCASSLSVANTGELFFGEGSRLTVL.

This clone has a single count. The chain has TRBV6-5 and TRBJ2-1; 14 bases fit TRBD2. V lost 5 bases and J lost 8; bases outside the gene matches: 5. The CDR3 covers 15 residues. Per the germline V gene, CDR1 is MNHEY and CDR2 is SVGAGI. The CDR3 nucleotides read TGTGCCAGCAGTAGAGGGACTAGCGGGAGTTATGAGCAGTTCTTC. Protein product: CASSRGTSGSYEQFF.

J is TRBJ2-7 and V is TRBV7-9; TRBD1 is a possible D gene (5 bases). Germline CDR1 is SEHNR and CDR2 is FQNEAQ (reference sequence). The CDR3 sequence is 13 residues long. V dropped 1 base and J dropped 3 bases, with 7 bases sitting between them. CDR3 in DNA: TGTGCCAGCAGCTTAGATCAGGGCTACGAGCAGTACTTC. The encoded protein is CASSLDQGYEQYF.

The V gene is TRBV18, the J gene TRBJ2-3, with a tentative D call TRBD2 (5 bases). This CDR3 region has 17 residues. The germline CDR1 and CDR2 sequences are KGHSH and LQKENI. Trimming pared 0 bases from V and 0 bases from J, leaving 13 bases between. Here the CDR3 reads CASSPPNSGRSTDTQYF. The CDR3 DNA is TGTGCCAGCTCACCACCGAACAGCGGACGAAGCACAGATACGCAGTATTTT.

Points on this clone: The junction departs from germline at one end; a sequencing error may be responsible. The DNA for the CDR3 is TGTGCCCGCAGCCCCCGACGGGGCGGGGGGGCAGGGACCGGGGAGCTGTTTTTT. Protein: CARSPRRGGGAGTGELFF. The chain uses TRBV13 and TRBJ2-2; TRBD2 agrees at 9 bases. The germline CDR1 and CDR2 sequences are PRHDT and FYEKMQ (reference sequence). The CDR3 is 18 amino acids.

This sequence joins TRBV10-1 and TRBJ2-1; D perhaps matches TRBD2 (5 bases). The germline V gene has CDR1 WNHNN and CDR2 SYGVQD (reference sequence). CDR3 size: 13 residues. Trimming pared 0 bases from V and 7 bases from J, leaving 7 bases between. The DNA of the CDR3 is TGCGCCAGCAGTGAGTCCTTAGCGAATGAGCAGTTCTTC. Its protein product is CASSESLANEQFF.

The chain carries TRBV9 and TRBJ2-5; tentative D call: TRBD1 (5 bases). The V and J ends lost 0 bases and 3 bases respectively, with 12 bases between them. CDR1 and CDR2 from the germline V gene are SGDLS and YYNGEE. The CDR3 contains 15 residues. CDR3 amino acids: CASSVGRQPKETQYF. CDR3 DNA sequence: TGTGCCAGCAGCGTAGGAAGACAGCCAAAAGAGACCCAGTACTTC.

The chain has TRBV29-1 and TRBJ2-4, with 7 positions matching TRBD1. The J segment lost 4 bases and the V segment lost 4 bases, leaving 4 bases of the junction unmatched. Germline V gene lookup returns CDR1 SQVTM and CDR2 ANQGSEA. The CDR3 runs 13 residues. The CDR3 region has the DNA TGCAGCGTTGGGGGGACAGATAAAAACATTCAGTACTTC. Encoded protein: CSVGGTDKNIQYF.

The gene calls are TRBV6-5 and TRBJ2-1; TRBD1 matches at 8 bases. Per germline, CDR1 MNHEY and CDR2 SVGAGI. This CDR3 spans 14 amino acids. With V trimmed by 6 bases and J by 6 bases, 7 bases remained unmatched. For the CDR3, the DNA is TGTGCCAGCAGCTCGACAGGGGAGGCCAATGAGCAGTTCTTC. This codes for CASSSTGEANEQFF.

This clone has only one observation. The chain uses TRBV7-9 and TRBJ2-3, with 10 bases fitting TRBD2. This CDR3 region has 16 residues. V shed 1 base and J 4 bases; nucleotides not matched to a gene: 5. The germline V gene encodes CDR1 SEHNR and CDR2 FQNEAQ (reference sequence). CDR3 sequence reads: CASSLVTSGESDTQYF. CDR3 nucleotide sequence: TGTGCCAGCAGCTTAGTAACTAGCGGGGAGTCAGATACGCAGTATTTT.

The chain recombines TRBV5-6 with TRBJ2-7; D not certain. Trimming stripped 0 bases from V and 0 bases from J, with 7 bases between. The CDR3 contains 14 residues. Germline assignment: CDR1 SGHDT and CDR2 YYEEEE. CDR3 protein: CASSLGLSSYEQYF. The CDR3 DNA follows: TGTGCCAGCAGCTTGGGTCTAAGCTCCTACGAGCAGTACTTC.